This T cell receptor beta chain was sequenced in a study of blood T cell repertoires in COVID-19. Study-wide background: Collection of acute and convalescent COVID-19 samples took place in the United States, Italy and Spain.

The germline V gene has CDR1 KGHSH and CDR2 LQKENI. The CDR3 sequence is 16 residues long. V was pared by 0 bases and J by 1 base, with 6 bases of the junction left unmatched. Original methodology: By means of reference gene primer amplification, nucleated cell counts were estimated. The table came from immunoSEQ multiplex PCR; TCRdb's copy has only in-frame clones and leaves some out. That table gives V, J and clone size, and the DNA gave D and trimming. The data contain approximately 230,000 clones, roughly 84% of them seen just once; the ten biggest clones take up 2.1%. The V call is TRBV18, the J call TRBJ2-7; 7 positions match TRBD2. Sequencing used peripheral blood. The sequence was collected from a middle-aged woman who had recovered from COVID-19. Here the CDR3 reads CASSPPRGSDSYEQYF. CDR3 nucleotide sequence: TGTGCCAGCTCACCACCTCGCGGGAGTGATTCCTACGAGCAGTACTTC.